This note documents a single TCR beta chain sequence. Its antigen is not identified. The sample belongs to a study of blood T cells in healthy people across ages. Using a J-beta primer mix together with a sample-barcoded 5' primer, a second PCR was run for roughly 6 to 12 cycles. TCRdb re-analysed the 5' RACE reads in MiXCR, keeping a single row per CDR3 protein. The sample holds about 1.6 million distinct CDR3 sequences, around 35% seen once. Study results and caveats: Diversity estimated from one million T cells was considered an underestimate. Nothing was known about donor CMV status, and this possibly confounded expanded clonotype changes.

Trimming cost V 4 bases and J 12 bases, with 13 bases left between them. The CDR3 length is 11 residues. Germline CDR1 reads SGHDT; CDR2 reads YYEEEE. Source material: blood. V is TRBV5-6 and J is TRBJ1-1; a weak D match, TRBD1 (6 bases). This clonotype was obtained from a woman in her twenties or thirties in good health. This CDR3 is CASSVNRETFF. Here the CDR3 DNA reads TGTGCCAGCAGCGTAAACAGGGAGACTTTCTTT.